This T cell receptor (beta chain) is drawn from a study of T cells in Graves' hyperthyroidism and ophthalmopathy. Study background: Once the initial diagnosis was made, peripheral blood was obtained before any treatment. Study results and limitations: Ophthalmopathy onset followed model prediction by a median roughly six months.

With respect to this clonotype: Its antigen is unknown.

Participants, patients aged 18 to 65, had newly diagnosed hyperthyroidism with a duration under 2 months. Amplification of TCR beta CDR3 regions used RNA as the template. The HTBI primer set served for first-round RT-PCR of the TCR CDR3. From the multiplex PCR reads, TCRdb called clonotypes with MiXCR, one entry per CDR3 protein. The profile shows 600,000 to 900,000 distinct CDR3 sequences, around 15% of them singletons. Germline V gene lookup returns CDR1 MNHNY and CDR2 SVGAGI (reference sequence). J gave up 8 bases and V 2 bases, and 7 bases lay outside the gene matches. This CDR3 comprises 16 residues.

Source material: blood. The J gene is TRBJ2-1, the V gene TRBV6-6; 12 bases are shared with TRBD2. This receptor was identified in a man aged 18 to 35 with Graves' hyperthyroidism. The CDR3 sequence: CASSYPTSGSPHEQFF. CDR3 in DNA: TGTGCCAGCAGTTACCCGACTAGCGGGAGCCCCCATGAGCAGTTCTTC.